This T cell receptor beta chain is from a study of human T cells and chemical hapten exposure. The time point: pre-sensitization, week 0. Regarding treatment: therapeutic diphenylcyclopropenone sensitization with weekly scalp DPC. Whole blood that had not been fractionated was the source of extracted total RNA. This clonotype was seen ten or more times. The germline V gene has CDR1 SEHNR and CDR2 FQNEAQ (reference sequence). Trimming pared 5 bases from V and 4 bases from J, leaving 11 bases between. This CDR3 is 13 amino acids long. TCRdb ran MiXCR on the RACE reads and lists one entry per CDR3 protein. The sample holds 35,000 to 40,000 distinct CDR3 sequences, around 12% seen once.

The sample was whole blood, taken in connection with sensitization to the hapten diphenylcyclopropenone (DPC). This chain links TRBV7-9 with TRBJ2-5; D not certain. The receptor's source is a middle-aged woman with alopecia areata. Some clones in this sample may be carry-over from other donors' samples. The CDR3 sequence: CASSRGVGETQYF. The CDR3 DNA sequence: TGTGCCAGCAGCCGCGGAGTTGGAGAGACCCAGTACTTC.